These 22 T cell receptor beta chains came from one sample sequenced in a study of shared clonotypes between healthy human individuals. Assay: immunoSEQ multiplex PCR; the TCRdb copy retains only in-frame clones and omits some. The sample consists of some 2.1 million clones, 95% of them appearing once. The specimen was naive CD4+ T cells sorted from blood. Indicated subset: CD45RA+ positively selected. These receptors were taken from a man between 18 and 35 years old in good health.

The chain recombines TRBV6-5 with TRBJ1-1, with 7 bases identical to TRBD1. Germline V gene lookup returns CDR1 MNHEY and CDR2 SVGAGI. Trimming at V came to 6 bases and at J to 5 bases, leaving 9 bases not matched to a gene. CDR3 length: 14 residues. CDR3 residues: CASRGSGGWTEAFF. In DNA, the CDR3 is TGTGCCAGCAGGGGCTCAGGGGGTTGGACTGAAGCTTTCTTT.

This clone was detected only once. The DNA for the CDR3 is TGCGCCAGCAGCTTGTCCCAGGGCACTGAAGCTTTCTTT. Its protein is CASSLSQGTEAFF. The chain recombines TRBV5-1 with TRBJ1-1; D is possibly TRBD1 (5 bases). Germline-derived CDR1 and CDR2 are SGHRS and YFSETQ. Trimming pared 1 base from V and 4 bases from J, leaving 8 bases between. The CDR3 is 13 amino acids.

The CDR3 sequence: CASRETGSGNTIYF. CDR3 DNA sequence: TGTGCCAGCAGGGAAACAGGGTCTGGAAACACCATATATTTT. The chain employs TRBV25-1 and TRBJ1-3; tentative D call: TRBD1 (6 bases). Germline assignment: CDR1 MGHDK and CDR2 SYGVNS. CDR3 length equals 14 residues. V was trimmed by 6 bases and J by 1 base, leaving 10 bases between them.

The chain recombines TRBV21-1 with TRBJ2-7; the table's TRBD2 call for D was not verified on the DNA. TRBV21-1 is recorded as a pseudogene. CDR3 length: 10 residues. The CDR3 DNA reads TGTGCAGTCCCCCCCGGCGAGCAGTACTTC. It translates to CAVPPGEQYF.

As for this clone: The sample carries other DNA sequences with the same CDR3. V gene TRBV7-9 combines with J gene TRBJ1-5; D is perhaps TRBD1 (6 bases). The CDR3 sequence is 14 residues long. The V and J ends lost 1 base and 2 bases respectively, with 6 bases between them. Germline CDR1 reads SEHNR; CDR2 reads FQNEAQ (reference sequence). CDR3 in DNA: TGTGCCAGCAGCTTAGACAGGGGCAATCAGCCCCAGCATTTT. Encoded protein: CASSLDRGNQPQHF.

The V gene is TRBV30, the J gene TRBJ2-2; D gene ambiguous. Germline CDR1 reads GTSNPN; CDR2 reads SVGIG (reference sequence). The CDR3 is 14 residues long. V dropped 1 base and J dropped 1 base, with 7 bases sitting between them. In nucleotides, the CDR3 is TGTGCCTGGAGTGCTAACCAGAACACCGGGGAGCTGTTTTTT. This gives the protein CAWSANQNTGELFF. The whole variable domain, filled in from reference TRBV30 and TRBJ2-2, reads SQTIHQWPATLVQPVGSPLSLECTVEGTSNPNLYWYRQAAGRGLQLLFYSVGIGQISSEVPQNLSASRPQDRQFILSSKKLLLSDSGFYLCAWSANQNTGELFFGEGSRLTVL.

This sequence joins TRBV25-1 and TRBJ1-6, with a weak D call TRBD1 (5 bases). The CDR3 loop spans 15 amino acids. V dropped 4 bases and J dropped 5 bases, with 12 bases sitting between them. The germline V gene has CDR1 MGHDK and CDR2 SYGVNS. This CDR3 reads CASSATDYNNSPLHF. The CDR3 coding sequence is TGTGCCAGCAGTGCGACAGATTACAATAATTCACCCCTCCACTTT. Variable domain in full (rest from reference TRBV25-1 and TRBJ1-6): EADIYQTPRYLVIGTGKKITLECSQTMGHDKMYWYQQDPGMELHLIHYSYGVNSTEKGDLSSESTVSRIRTEHFPLTLESARPSHTSQYLCASSATDYNNSPLHFGNGTRLTVT.

The chain recombines TRBV5-4 with TRBJ2-2; 12 bases fit TRBD2. Germline V CDR1 and CDR2: SGHNT, YYREEE (reference sequence). J gave up 5 bases and V 4 bases, and 6 bases lay outside the gene matches. The CDR3 extends over 16 amino acids. DNA of the CDR3: TGTGCCAGCAGCCTTGGACTAGCGGGGAGGACCGGGGAGCTGTTTTTT. It is translated as CASSLGLAGRTGELFF.

The rearrangement links TRBV4-1 to TRBJ2-1; TRBD2 agrees at 8 bases. Germline V gives CDR1 MGHRA, CDR2 YSYEKL. The CDR3 loop spans 18 amino acids. Trimming took 1 base from V and 5 from J; bases not matched to a gene: 13. CDR3 sequence reads: CASSQGRGSGSRNNEQFF. The CDR3 region has the DNA TGCGCCAGCAGCCAAGGCAGGGGAAGCGGGAGTAGAAACAATGAGCAGTTCTTC.

This rearrangement joins TRBV5-8 to TRBJ2-3; TRBD1 matches at 11 bases. This CDR3 contains 15 residues. The germline V gene has CDR1 SGHTS and CDR2 YDEGEE. The junction had 1 base not matched to a gene; V was cut back by 0 bases and J by 4 bases. CDR3 protein: CASSLGDRGSDTQYF. The DNA of the CDR3 is TGTGCCAGCAGCTTGGGGGACAGGGGGTCAGATACGCAGTATTTT.

This chain links TRBV9 with TRBJ2-1; D possibly corresponds to TRBD2 (5 bases). The CDR3 contains 14 residues. Trimming stripped 0 bases from V and 8 bases from J, with 12 bases between. The germline V gene encodes CDR1 SGDLS and CDR2 YYNGEE. The CDR3 sequence: CASSVAEVYHEQFF. DNA of the CDR3: TGTGCCAGCAGCGTAGCGGAGGTTTACCATGAGCAGTTCTTC.

V is TRBV5-4 and J is TRBJ1-6, with D possibly matching TRBD1 (6 bases). The CDR3 extends over 15 amino acids. With 4 bases removed from V and 7 bases from J, the gap between germline ends came to 15 bases. From germline, CDR1 is SGHNT and CDR2 YYREEE (reference sequence). CDR3: CASSPTGAPNSPLHF. The CDR3 nucleotides read TGTGCCAGCAGCCCTACGGGGGCACCAAATTCACCCCTCCACTTT.

The chain employs TRBV14 and TRBJ2-1, with D unclear. The CDR3 totals 12 residues. The V end was cut by 0 bases, the J end by 11 bases, with 8 bases between. The germline V gene has CDR1 SGHDN and CDR2 FVKESK. The CDR3 reads CASSQERVQQFF. CDR3 in DNA: TGTGCCAGCAGCCAAGAAAGGGTACAGCAGTTCTTC.

This chain uses TRBV9 with TRBJ2-3; 7 positions agree with TRBD1. Germline assignment: CDR1 SGDLS and CDR2 YYNGEE. V dropped 2 bases and J dropped 2; count of bases not matched to a gene: 5. CDR3 length equals 15 residues. CDR3 bases: TGTGCCAGCAGCGTCCAGGGGGTCCCCACAGATACGCAGTATTTT. This gives the protein CASSVQGVPTDTQYF.

Points on this clone: This CDR3 is also generated by other DNA sequences in the sample. The gene calls are TRBV10-1 and TRBJ2-7; D gene uncertain. Germline values: CDR1 WNHNN, CDR2 SYGVQD (reference sequence). The CDR3 loop spans 13 amino acids. Between the trimmed V and J ends, which lost 0 bases and 2 bases, there was a span of 5 bases. CDR3 amino acids: CASSESTTYEQYF. The CDR3 nucleotides read TGCGCCAGCAGTGAGTCAACAACCTACGAGCAGTACTTC.

CDR3 sequence: CASSSLFHAEAFF. CDR3 nucleotide sequence: TGTGCCAGCAGCTCCCTTTTTCATGCTGAAGCTTTCTTT. The chain employs TRBV7-2 and TRBJ1-1; D is uncertain. V was cut by 4 bases and J by 6 bases, with 12 bases left in between. The germline V gene encodes CDR1 SGHTA and CDR2 FQGNSA. The length of the CDR3 is 13 residues.

The V gene is TRBV5-4, the J gene TRBJ2-4; D is perhaps TRBD2 (6 bases). Between the trimmed V and J ends, which lost 4 bases and 5 bases, there was a span of 16 bases. CDR1 SGHNT and CDR2 YYREEE come from the germline V gene (reference sequence). The CDR3 runs to 15 residues. The DNA of the CDR3 is TGTGCCAGCAGCCCGGGACTGTATACCGAAAACATTCAGTACTTC. Encoded protein: CASSPGLYTENIQYF.

This clone came up once. The chain has TRBV11-2 and TRBJ2-3; 8 nucleotides agree with TRBD1. V dropped 1 base and J dropped 6; count of bases not matched to a gene: 9. The CDR3 totals 16 residues. Germline CDR1 and CDR2: SGHAT and FQNNGV. CDR3 in DNA: TGTGCCAGCAGCTTAGCTCTCGCAGGGGGCAGGGATACGCAGTATTTT. This sequence encodes CASSLALAGGRDTQYF.

This chain connects TRBV19 to TRBJ1-6, with D unresolved. V dropped 9 bases and J dropped 7 bases, with 13 bases sitting between them. CDR1 is LNHDA, CDR2 SQIVND, per germline (reference sequence). This CDR3 is 13 amino acids long. The CDR3 loop is CASSLRHNSPLHF. As DNA, the CDR3 is TGTGCCAGCTCCCTCAGACACAATTCACCCCTCCACTTT.

The chain uses TRBV6-1 and TRBJ2-7; D not certain. Trimming left V 4 bases short and J 1 base short, with 5 bases between. Per the germline V gene, CDR1 is MNHNS and CDR2 is SASEGT. The CDR3 loop spans 12 amino acids. CDR3 in amino acids: CASSGVSYEQYF. As DNA, the CDR3 is TGTGCCAGCAGTGGGGTTTCCTACGAGCAGTACTTC.

CDR3 nucleotides: TGTGCCATCAGTTACTCCCCAGGGGGCGATTCACCCCTCCACTTT. It translates to CAISYSPGGDSPLHF. The rearrangement links TRBV10-3 to TRBJ1-6; 8 bases align to TRBD1. The CDR3 spans 15 residues. Looked up from germline, CDR1 is ENHRY and CDR2 is SYGVKD. With V trimmed by 5 bases and J by 8 bases, 8 bases remained unmatched.

The rearrangement joins TRBV4-1 to TRBJ1-6; possibly TRBD1 for D (6 bases). The germline V and J ends were trimmed by 4 bases and 7 bases, with 20 bases remaining between them. Germline V gene data show CDR1 as MGHRA and CDR2 as YSYEKL. The CDR3 runs 17 residues. In DNA form, the CDR3 reads TGCGCCAGCAGCCTAAAGAGGGGGGGAGAGGACAATTCACCCCTCCACTTT. Protein: CASSLKRGGEDNSPLHF.